This TCR beta chain was sequenced in a study of blood T cell repertoires in COVID-19. This clone has a single count. The protocol was immunoSEQ multiplex PCR, while the TCRdb copy is restricted to in-frame clones and leaves out a portion. The sample lists some 700,000 clones; 85% to 90% were seen once. Trimming removed 3 bases from V and 3 bases from J, with 14 bases in between. Germline V gene data show CDR1 as KGHDR and CDR2 as SFDVKD. CDR3 length equals 16 residues. V usage is TRBV24-1 and J usage is TRBJ1-5, with D unclear. The sequence was obtained from a young woman with acute or convalescent COVID-19. Sequencing was done on a sample of peripheral blood. In DNA form, the CDR3 reads TGTGCCACCAGTGATAGCCCCGGCCGGGACAATCAGCCCCAGCATTTT. It codes for CATSDSPGRDNQPQHF.